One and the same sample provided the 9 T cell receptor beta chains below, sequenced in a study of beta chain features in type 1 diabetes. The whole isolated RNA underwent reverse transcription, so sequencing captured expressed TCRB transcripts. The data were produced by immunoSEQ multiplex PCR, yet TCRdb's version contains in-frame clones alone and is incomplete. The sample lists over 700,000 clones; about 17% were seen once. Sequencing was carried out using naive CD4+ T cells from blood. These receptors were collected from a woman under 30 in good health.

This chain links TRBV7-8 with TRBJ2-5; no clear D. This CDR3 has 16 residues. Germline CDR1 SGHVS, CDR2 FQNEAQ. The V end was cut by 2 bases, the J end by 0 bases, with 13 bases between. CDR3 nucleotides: TGTGCCAGCAGCTTAAGGCTAGGGCAGAACCAAGAGACCCAGTACTTC. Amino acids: CASSLRLGQNQETQYF.

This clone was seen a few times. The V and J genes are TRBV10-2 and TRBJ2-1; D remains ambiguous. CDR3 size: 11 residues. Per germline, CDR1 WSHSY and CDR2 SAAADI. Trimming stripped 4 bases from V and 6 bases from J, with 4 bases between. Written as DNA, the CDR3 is TGCGCCAGCAGTGCTTTCAATGAGCAGTTCTTC. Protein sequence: CASSAFNEQFF.

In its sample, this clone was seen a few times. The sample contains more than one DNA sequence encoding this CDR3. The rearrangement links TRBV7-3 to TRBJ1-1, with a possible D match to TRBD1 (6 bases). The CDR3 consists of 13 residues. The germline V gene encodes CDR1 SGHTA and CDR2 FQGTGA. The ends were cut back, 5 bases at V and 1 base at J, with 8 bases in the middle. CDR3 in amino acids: CASSAQGNTEAFF. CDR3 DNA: TGTGCCAGCAGCGCACAGGGGAACACTGAAGCTTTCTTT.

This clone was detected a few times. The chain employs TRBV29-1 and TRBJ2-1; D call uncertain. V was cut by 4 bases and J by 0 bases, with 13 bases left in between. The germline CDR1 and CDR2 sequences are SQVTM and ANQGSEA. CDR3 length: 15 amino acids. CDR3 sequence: CSVASLQSSYNEQFF. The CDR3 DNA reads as TGCAGCGTTGCATCTCTTCAGAGCTCCTACAATGAGCAGTTCTTC.

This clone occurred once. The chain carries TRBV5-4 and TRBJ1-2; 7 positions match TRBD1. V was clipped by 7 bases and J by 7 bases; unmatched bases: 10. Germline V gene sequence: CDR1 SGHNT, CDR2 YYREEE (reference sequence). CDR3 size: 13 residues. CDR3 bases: TGTGCCAGCCGAGACAGGGTTTATGGTGGCTACACCTTC. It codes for CASRDRVYGGYTF. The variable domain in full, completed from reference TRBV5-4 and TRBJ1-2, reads ETGVTQSPTHLIKTRGQQVTLRCSSQSGHNTVSWYQQALGQGPQFIFQYYREEENGRGNFPPRFSGLQFPNYSSELNVNALELDDSALYLCASRDRVYGGYTFGSGTRLTVV.

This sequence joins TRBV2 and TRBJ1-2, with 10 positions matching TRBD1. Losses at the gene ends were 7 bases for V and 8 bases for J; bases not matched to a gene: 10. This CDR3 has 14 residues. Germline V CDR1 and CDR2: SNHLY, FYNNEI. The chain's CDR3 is CASTPQTGGWGYTF. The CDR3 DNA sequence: TGTGCCAGCACCCCCCAGACAGGGGGCTGGGGCTACACCTTC.

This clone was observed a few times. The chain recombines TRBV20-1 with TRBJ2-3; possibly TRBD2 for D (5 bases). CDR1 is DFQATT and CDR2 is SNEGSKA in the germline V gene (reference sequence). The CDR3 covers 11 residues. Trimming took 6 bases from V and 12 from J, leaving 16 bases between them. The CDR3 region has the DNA TGCAGTGCCGAGGGCCACCGTTTCCAGTATTTT. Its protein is CSAEGHRFQYF.

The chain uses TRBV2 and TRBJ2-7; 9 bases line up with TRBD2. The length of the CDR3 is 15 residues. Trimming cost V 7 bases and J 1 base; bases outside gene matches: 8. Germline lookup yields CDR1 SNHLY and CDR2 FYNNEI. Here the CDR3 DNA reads TGTGCCAGCATCCCCCTAGCGGGGCTTTCCTACGAGCAGTACTTC. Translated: CASIPLAGLSYEQYF.

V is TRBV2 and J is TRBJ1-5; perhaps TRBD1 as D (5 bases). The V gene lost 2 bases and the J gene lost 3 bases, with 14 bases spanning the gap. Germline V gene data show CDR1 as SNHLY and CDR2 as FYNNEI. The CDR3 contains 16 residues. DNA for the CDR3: TGTGCCAGCAGTGAACAGGGCCCGGACTCCAATCAGCCCCAGCATTTT. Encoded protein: CASSEQGPDSNQPQHF.